The 27 T cell receptor beta chains in this list originate from one sample, sequenced in a study of T cell changes during pregnancy in multiple sclerosis (dated by TCRdb to between 2018 and 2021). Library preparation used the immunoSEQ multiplex PCR assay. Here the immuneACCESS table is served through TCRdb, limited to in-frame sequences with V and J called. Missing clones are a known gap in these copies; in checked studies unresolved V genes cover under half, and the rest lacks a known reason. The sample table shows approximately 100,000 clones, and 94% are seen once. Around 0.96% of the sample lies in the top ten. Sequencing used peripheral blood, obtained before pregnancy. The receptor source for this set is a female donor with multiple sclerosis, enrolled in a pregnancy study.

J is TRBJ2-7 and V is TRBV28; tentative D call: TRBD2 (6 bases). The germline V gene has CDR1 MDHEN and CDR2 SYDVKM. Between the trimmed V and J ends, which lost 9 bases and 0 bases, there was a span of 12 bases. The CDR3 covers 13 residues. In DNA, the CDR3 is TGTGCCAGTGTTGGGCGGGACTCCTACGAGCAGTACTTC. Protein product: CASVGRDSYEQYF.

The rearrangement uses TRBV19 and TRBJ1-1; no firm D call. The germline gives CDR1 LNHDA, CDR2 SQIVND (reference sequence). Deletions cut 4 bases from V and 10 bases from J, with 19 bases between. This CDR3 region has 14 residues. In nucleotides, the CDR3 is TGTGCCAGTAGTACCTGGGCCCGAGGGCAGTCAGCTTTCTTT. As protein: CASSTWARGQSAFF. Full variable domain (remainder filled in from reference TRBV19 and TRBJ1-1): DGGITQSPKYLFRKEGQNVTLSCEQNLNHDAMYWYRQDPGQGLRLIYYSQIVNDFQKGDIAEGYSVSREKKESFPLTVTSAQKNPTAFYLCASSTWARGQSAFFGQGTRLTVV.

This clone occurred a few times. This chain connects TRBV5-1 to TRBJ2-2, with TRBD1 as a possible D gene (5 bases). V lost 2 bases, J lost 3 bases, and 5 bases lay in between. The CDR3 runs to 13 residues. Germline-derived CDR1 and CDR2 are SGHRS and YFSETQ. The CDR3 sequence: CASSLQDTGELFF. The CDR3 DNA sequence: TGCGCCAGCAGCTTACAGGACACCGGGGAGCTGTTTTTT.

In this sample, this clone turned up once. The chain uses TRBV6-5 and TRBJ2-7; 8 nucleotides match TRBD1. This CDR3 has 15 residues. Germline V CDR1 and CDR2: MNHEY, SVGAGI. After removal of 7 bases from V and 3 bases from J, the junction contained 11 bases not matched to a gene. The CDR3, as DNA: TGTGCCAGCACCGCTGACAGGGGACCGTTCTACGAGCAGTACTTC. This codes for CASTADRGPFYEQYF.

This clone was seen more than once but under ten times. In nucleotides, the CDR3 is TGTGCCTGGATCGAAGCGGGAGTACAGTTCTTC. The encoded protein is CAWIEAGVQFF. This chain connects TRBV30 to TRBJ2-1; 8 bases match TRBD2. CDR3 length: 11 residues. CDR1 GTSNPN and CDR2 SVGIG come from the germline V gene (reference sequence). V shed 4 bases, J shed 13 bases, and the junction held 6 bases outside the gene matches.

The chain is built from TRBV19 and TRBJ1-2, with 8 bases that match TRBD1. Germline V gene data show CDR1 as LNHDA and CDR2 as SQIVND (reference sequence). This CDR3 region has 13 residues. Trimming removed 5 bases from V and 6 bases from J; junction bases left unmatched: 5. CDR3 in amino acids: CASSSGGWHGYTF. In nucleotides, the CDR3 is TGTGCCAGTAGTTCAGGGGGCTGGCATGGCTACACCTTC.

This clone was counted a single time. The chain recombines TRBV19 with TRBJ2-5; TRBD2 aligns across 12 bases. The CDR3 covers 14 residues. Germline assignment: CDR1 LNHDA and CDR2 SQIVND (reference sequence). Trimming cost V 5 bases and J 7 bases; bases outside gene matches: 5. The DNA of the CDR3 is TGTGCCAGTAGTTCGACTAGCGGGAGAGCGACCCAGTACTTC. Amino acids: CASSSTSGRATQYF.

The V call is TRBV5-5, the J call TRBJ2-7; 9 bases line up with TRBD1. The CDR3 has 16 residues. V dropped 4 bases and J dropped 7; count of bases not matched to a gene: 15. Germline V gene data show CDR1 as SGHKS and CDR2 as YYEKEE (reference sequence). CDR3 coding DNA: TGTGCCAGCAGCGTCTCTCGGACAGGGGATTCGGGGGAGCAGTACTTC. Encoded protein: CASSVSRTGDSGEQYF.

The chain is built from TRBV4-2 and TRBJ2-7; TRBD2 is a possible D gene (5 bases). Looked up from germline, CDR1 is LGHNA and CDR2 is YNFKEQ. The length of the CDR3 is 14 residues. V lost 4 bases to trimming and J lost 2 bases, with 12 bases between them. The CDR3 sequence: CASSPGIGAYEQYF. The CDR3 DNA reads TGTGCCAGCAGCCCCGGGATAGGCGCCTACGAGCAGTACTTC.

The chain links TRBV19 to TRBJ2-1; the D is unclear. V was cut by 7 bases and J by 0 bases, with 13 bases left in between. Germline-derived CDR1 and CDR2 are LNHDA and SQIVND (reference sequence). This CDR3 has 15 amino acids. The CDR3 is CASKKLRGSYNEQFF. CDR3 bases: TGTGCCAGTAAAAAACTCCGCGGCTCCTACAATGAGCAGTTCTTC.

The gene calls are TRBV7-2 and TRBJ2-7, with a possible D match to TRBD1 (6 bases). CDR3 length: 14 residues. Germline V gives CDR1 SGHTA, CDR2 FQGNSA. V lost 5 bases and J 2 bases, leaving 13 bases between the germline ends. The CDR3 loop reads CASSLTGRTYEQYF. CDR3 in DNA: TGTGCCAGCAGCCTAACAGGGAGAACCTACGAGCAGTACTTC.

This rearrangement joins TRBV11-2 to TRBJ2-1, with 8 bases fitting TRBD2. Trimming removed 3 bases from V and 7 bases from J; junction bases left unmatched: 14. The germline CDR1 and CDR2 sequences are SGHAT and FQNNGV. CDR3 length: 17 amino acids. The chain's CDR3 is CASSFQPPSGGRNEQFF. CDR3 sequence (DNA): TGTGCCAGCAGCTTCCAACCCCCTTCGGGAGGGCGGAATGAGCAGTTCTTC.

The chain combines TRBV29-1 with TRBJ2-3; TRBD2 aligns across 12 bases. Trimming cost V 7 bases and J 4 bases; bases outside gene matches: 12. The CDR3 length is 16 residues. The germline V gene encodes CDR1 SQVTM and CDR2 ANQGSEA. The CDR3 DNA is TGCAGCGGACTTGGATCACCTAGCGGGAGGGCAGATACGCAGTATTTT. This gives the protein CSGLGSPSGRADTQYF.

J is TRBJ2-1 and V is TRBV7-9; tentative D call: TRBD2 (5 bases). Deletions cut 1 base from V and 9 bases from J, with 16 bases between. The germline CDR1 and CDR2 sequences are SEHNR and FQNEAQ (reference sequence). This CDR3 comprises 15 residues. The CDR3 DNA is TGTGCCAGCAGCTTAGTTGGACTCCCAACGGGTGAGCAGTTCTTC. It translates to CASSLVGLPTGEQFF.

V is TRBV27 and J is TRBJ2-2, with TRBD1 matching 9 bases. Germline V gives CDR1 MNHEY, CDR2 SMNVEV (reference sequence). The V and J ends lost 6 bases and 2 bases, in that order; junction bases with no gene match: 7. This CDR3 region has 16 residues. The CDR3 loop reads CASSIRQGVNTGELFF. The CDR3, as DNA: TGTGCCAGCAGCATTCGACAGGGGGTTAACACCGGGGAGCTGTTTTTT.

This chain connects TRBV5-1 to TRBJ2-7; 11 bases align to TRBD2. Germline values: CDR1 SGHRS, CDR2 YFSETQ. The V segment lost 5 bases and the J segment 3 bases; nucleotides outside the gene matches: 4. The CDR3 runs to 14 residues. The CDR3: CASRSGTSGYEQYF. The CDR3 DNA follows: TGCGCCAGCAGGTCCGGGACTAGCGGCTACGAGCAGTACTTC.

This clone was detected only once. The chain links TRBV5-4 to TRBJ2-1, with 12 bases fitting TRBD2. The junction had 13 bases not matched to a gene; V was cut back by 4 bases and J by 5 bases. Germline lookup yields CDR1 SGHNT and CDR2 YYREEE (reference sequence). This CDR3 is built from 18 residues. DNA of the CDR3: TGTGCCAGCAGCCCTACTAGCGGGAGGATTGTAAGGAACAATGAGCAGTTCTTC. It translates to CASSPTSGRIVRNNEQFF.

This chain links TRBV7-9 with TRBJ1-1; D is unclear. Germline CDR1 and CDR2: SEHNR and FQNEAQ (reference sequence). Between the trimmed V and J ends, which lost 5 bases and 4 bases, there was a span of 11 bases. The CDR3 has 13 residues. CDR3 DNA: TGTGCCAGCAGCCCACCCGGGTTCACTGAAGCTTTCTTT. Its translation is CASSPPGFTEAFF.

This chain joins TRBV7-9 and TRBJ2-3, with D perhaps matching TRBD2 (6 bases). Trimming pared 1 base from V and 5 bases from J, leaving 19 bases between. The CDR3 extends over 17 amino acids. The V gene's germline CDR1 is SEHNR and CDR2 FQNEAQ (reference sequence). The CDR3 spells CASSLGGRRESKDTQYF. The DNA for the CDR3 is TGTGCCAGCAGCTTAGGGGGCAGACGGGAGTCAAAAGATACGCAGTATTTT.

This clone occurred once. V gene TRBV19 combines with J gene TRBJ2-1, with 7 bases identical to TRBD1. V lost 3 bases, J lost 8 bases, and 10 bases stayed unmatched. This CDR3 spans 15 amino acids. Germline CDR1 LNHDA, CDR2 SQIVND (reference sequence). The DNA for the CDR3 is TGTGCCAGTAGTATGACAGGGTCGGTAGCGTATGAGCAGTTCTTC. As protein: CASSMTGSVAYEQFF.

V is TRBV6-1 and J is TRBJ2-3; TRBD1 might be the D (6 bases). The CDR3 is 13 residues long. The germline gives CDR1 MNHNS, CDR2 SASEGT. V gave up 3 bases and J gave up 7 bases, with 11 bases separating them. DNA for the CDR3: TGTGCCAGCAGTGAGTTACAGGGACATACGCAGTATTTT. As protein: CASSELQGHTQYF.

J is TRBJ2-1 and V is TRBV20-1, with unresolved D. With 6 bases removed from V and 9 bases from J, the gap between germline ends came to 12 bases. This CDR3 contains 11 residues. Per the germline V gene, CDR1 is DFQATT and CDR2 is SNEGSKA (reference sequence). The CDR3 spells CSAPSSVEQFF. CDR3 in DNA: TGCAGTGCCCCGTCCTCTGTTGAGCAGTTCTTC.

The chain uses TRBV7-8 and TRBJ1-5; D unclear. CDR3 length: 16 residues. Trimming stripped 1 base from V and 7 bases from J, with 17 bases between. Germline V gives CDR1 SGHVS, CDR2 FQNEAQ. CDR3 nucleotide sequence: TGTGCCAGCAGCTTAGGGGGAGATCAGCGGGTCCAGCCCCAGCATTTT. Translating gives CASSLGGDQRVQPQHF.

The chain uses TRBV11-2 and TRBJ1-1, with 10 bases aligning to TRBD1. The CDR3 is 16 amino acids. V was clipped by 5 bases and J by 11 bases; unmatched bases: 17. The germline V gene encodes CDR1 SGHAT and CDR2 FQNNGV. The CDR3 coding sequence is TGTGCCAGCAGCGCCGACAGGGGGCTCCGAACACTGAAGGCTTTCTTT. Translation: CASSADRGLRTLKAFF.

The count of this clone is one. The chain couples TRBV6-6 to TRBJ1-5; D perhaps matches TRBD1 (5 bases). The V gene lost 7 bases and the J gene lost 2 bases, with 12 bases spanning the gap. Germline V gene sequence: CDR1 MNHNY, CDR2 SVGAGI (reference sequence). There are 14 residues in the CDR3. The CDR3 loop is CASTPGVGNQPQHF. CDR3 bases: TGTGCCAGCACCCCGGGGGTGGGCAATCAGCCCCAGCATTTT.

This sequence joins TRBV5-1 and TRBJ2-1, with 15 bases identical to TRBD2. The germline CDR1 and CDR2 sequences are SGHRS and YFSETQ. The V gene end was trimmed by 4 bases and the J gene end by 9 bases; junction bases not matched to a gene: 5. The CDR3 is 15 residues long. The CDR3 DNA is TGCGCCAGCAGCCTTGGGACTAGCGGGGGGCTTGAGCAGTTCTTC. It encodes CASSLGTSGGLEQFF.

The V gene is TRBV2, the J gene TRBJ2-7, with a weak D call TRBD1 (6 bases). CDR1 is SNHLY and CDR2 is FYNNEI in the germline V gene. V gave up 6 bases and J gave up 0 bases, with 12 bases separating them. CDR3 size: 14 residues. The CDR3 loop is CASSVVDSSYEQYF. CDR3 nucleotide sequence: TGTGCCAGCAGCGTTGTGGACAGCTCCTACGAGCAGTACTTC.